This section outlines one T cell receptor (beta chain) sequence together with its context. As yet, its antigen is unknown. This entry is derived from a study of blood T cells in healthy people across ages. Each sample yielded at least 6 million isolated PBMCs. Total RNA, at least 5 micrograms per sample, was extracted from PBMCs. The CDR3 is 16 amino acids. Germline values: CDR1 KGHDR, CDR2 SFDVKD. V dropped 3 bases and J dropped 2 bases, with 10 bases sitting between them. With a J-beta primer mix and a sample-barcoded 5' primer, a second PCR ran about 7 to 12 cycles. TCRdb ran MiXCR on the 5' RACE reads and lists one entry per CDR3 protein. Among 1.5 million to 2 million distinct CDR3 sequences, around half were seen once, and the ten largest hold less than 2.5%. General study points: Aged donors had fewer naive CD4+ cells and lower diversity than long-lived donors. Estimated diversity that came from one million T cells was considered an underestimate.

This chain connects TRBV24-1 to TRBJ2-6; D perhaps matches TRBD2 (6 bases). This sequence was found in a woman aged 40 to 50 in good health. The sequenced sample consisted of blood. The CDR3 DNA reads as TGTGCCACCAGTGATCCCGGGAGCCCTGGGGCCAACGTCCTGACTTTC. Its protein product is CATSDPGSPGANVLTF.